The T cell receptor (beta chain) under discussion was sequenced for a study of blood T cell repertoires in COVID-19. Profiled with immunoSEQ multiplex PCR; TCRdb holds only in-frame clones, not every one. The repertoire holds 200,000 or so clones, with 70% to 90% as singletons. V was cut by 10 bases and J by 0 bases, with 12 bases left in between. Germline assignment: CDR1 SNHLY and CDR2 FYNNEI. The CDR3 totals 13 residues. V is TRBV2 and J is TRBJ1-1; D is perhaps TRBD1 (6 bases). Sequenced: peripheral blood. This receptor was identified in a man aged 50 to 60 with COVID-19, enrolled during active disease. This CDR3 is CATTRDMNTEAFF. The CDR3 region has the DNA TGTGCCACCACCAGGGACATGAACACTGAAGCTTTCTTT.